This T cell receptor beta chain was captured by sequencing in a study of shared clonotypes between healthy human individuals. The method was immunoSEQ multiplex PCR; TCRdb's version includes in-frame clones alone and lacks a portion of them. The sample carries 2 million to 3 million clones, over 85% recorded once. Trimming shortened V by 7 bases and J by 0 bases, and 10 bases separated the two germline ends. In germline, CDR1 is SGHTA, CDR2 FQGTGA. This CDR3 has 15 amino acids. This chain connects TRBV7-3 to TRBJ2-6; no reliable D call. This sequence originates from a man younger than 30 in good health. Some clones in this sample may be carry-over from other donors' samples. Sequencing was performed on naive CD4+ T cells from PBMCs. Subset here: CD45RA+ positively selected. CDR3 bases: TGTGCCAGCAAACCTGACAACTCTGGGGCCAACGTCCTGACTTTC. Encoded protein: CASKPDNSGANVLTF.